The present entry profiles one T cell receptor (beta chain) with its context. The record originates from a study of blood T cell repertoires in COVID-19. Across the study: Sites in the United States, Italy and Spain provided acute and convalescent COVID-19 samples. The cDNA or gDNA used as material had been derived from T cells, B-cell-depleted T cells, or PBMCs.

Original processing notes: Amplifying reference gene primers gave estimates of nucleated cell counts. Repertoires were generated with immunoSEQ multiplex PCR, while TCRdb's copy carries only in-frame clones and drops some. The DNA was the basis for D and trimming; V, J and clone size are from that table. The sample contains about 200,000 clones, around nine tenths of which appear only once. Per germline, CDR1 MNHEY and CDR2 SVGAGI. The CDR3 length is 15 residues. With 6 bases removed from V and 0 bases from J, the gap between germline ends came to 15 bases. The chain combines TRBV6-5 with TRBJ2-7, with D unresolved. Sequenced material: peripheral blood. The sequence derives from a man between 18 and 35 years old with active or convalescent COVID-19. CDR3 residues: CASRVTPLFSYEQYF. DNA of the CDR3: TGTGCCAGCAGAGTTACCCCACTCTTCTCCTACGAGCAGTACTTC.